Shown below are 25 T cell receptor beta chains from a single sample sequenced in a study of cytomegalovirus exposure and HLA in healthy donors. The protocol was immunoSEQ multiplex PCR, while the TCRdb copy is restricted to in-frame clones and leaves out a portion. The data show 89,000 or so clones, about 93% seen once. Source material: PBMCs. These receptor sequences come from a woman aged 25 to 45 in good health and CMV-seropositive.

The CDR3 region is CASSPGLAGPGSYEQYF. The CDR3 DNA reads as TGTGCCAGCAGTCCGGGACTAGCGGGACCCGGATCCTACGAGCAGTACTTC. The rearrangement uses TRBV27 and TRBJ2-7; the match to TRBD2 covers 13 bases. The length of the CDR3 is 17 residues. After removal of 5 bases from V and 1 base from J, the junction contained 8 bases not matched to a gene. Per the germline V gene, CDR1 is MNHEY and CDR2 is SMNVEV (reference sequence).

The J gene is TRBJ2-1, the V gene TRBV14; 10 nucleotides line up with TRBD2. Per the germline V gene, CDR1 is SGHDN and CDR2 is FVKESK. The CDR3 contains 15 residues. V trimming: 6 bases; J trimming: 8 bases; junction bases outside the gene matches: 10. The CDR3 sequence is CASSRGSGRFYEQFF. The CDR3 nucleotides read TGTGCCAGCAGTCGGGGTAGCGGGAGGTTCTATGAGCAGTTCTTC.

The rearrangement uses TRBV5-6 and TRBJ2-1; 7 bases match TRBD1. Per the germline V gene, CDR1 is SGHDT and CDR2 is YYEEEE. The CDR3 consists of 14 residues. Germline trimming cut 5 bases from V and 4 bases from J; bases unmatched to any gene: 6. The CDR3 DNA follows: TGTGCCAGCAGGGAGCAGACAGGGTACAATGAGCAGTTCTTC. This codes for CASREQTGYNEQFF.

This clone has just one count. The chain links TRBV5-1 to TRBJ2-3; TRBD1 aligns across 11 bases. V dropped 4 bases and J dropped 4; count of bases not matched to a gene: 11. The CDR3 length is 17 residues. The germline V gene has CDR1 SGHRS and CDR2 YFSETQ. The CDR3 DNA is TGCGCCAGCAGCCTTAGGACAGGGGGCGATTTAGCAGATACGCAGTATTTT. Its translation: CASSLRTGGDLADTQYF.

The rearrangement links TRBV2 to TRBJ2-1, with D possibly TRBD1 on 6 matching bases. The CDR3 runs 14 residues. V was shortened by 2 bases and J by 12 bases, with 17 bases between the two germline ends. Germline values: CDR1 SNHLY, CDR2 FYNNEI. CDR3 region: CASSESRGGSLQFF. In nucleotides, the CDR3 is TGTGCCAGCAGTGAATCCAGGGGCGGGTCATTGCAGTTCTTC.

The chain uses TRBV19 and TRBJ2-2; possible D gene TRBD1, 5 bases. The germline CDR1 and CDR2 sequences are LNHDA and SQIVND (reference sequence). The length of the CDR3 is 13 residues. V lost 11 bases to trimming and J lost 1 base, with 11 bases between them. In DNA, the CDR3 is TGTGCCGGGGCCCAGCGGAACACCGGGGAGCTGTTTTTT. This translates into CAGAQRNTGELFF.

The sample holds a few counts of this clone. The genes are TRBV28 and TRBJ1-1; D not resolved. Germline-derived CDR1 and CDR2 are MDHEN and SYDVKM. Trimming pared 6 bases from V and 1 base from J, leaving 6 bases between. There are 12 residues in the CDR3. The CDR3 bases are TGTGCCAGCAGCTTACAGAACACTGAAGCTTTCTTT. Protein: CASSLQNTEAFF.

This clone has more than one count but fewer than ten. DNA for the CDR3: TGTGCCAGCAGTCTCCGGACAGGGGAGAAGCCCCAGCATTTT. Its translation: CASSLRTGEKPQHF. J is TRBJ1-5 and V is TRBV28; TRBD1 matches 9 bases. There are 14 residues in the CDR3. The germline V gene has CDR1 MDHEN and CDR2 SYDVKM. Germline trimming cut 5 bases from V and 8 bases from J; bases unmatched to any gene: 7. The variable domain in full, with the rest retrieved from reference TRBV28 and TRBJ1-5, is DVKVTQSSRYLVKRTGEKVFLECVQDMDHENMFWYRQDPGLGLRLIYFSYDVKMKEKGDIPEGYSVSREKKERFSLILESASTNQTSMYLCASSLRTGEKPQHFGDGTRLSIL.

V is TRBV6-6 and J is TRBJ1-1, with 9 nucleotides matching TRBD1. V was clipped by 5 bases and J by 4 bases; unmatched bases: 8. The CDR3 has 15 residues. The V gene's germline CDR1 is MNHNY and CDR2 SVGAGI (reference sequence). The CDR3 DNA reads TGTGCCAGCAGTGACAGGGGGGATTGGGGCACTGAAGCTTTCTTT. Translated, it gives CASSDRGDWGTEAFF.

The V gene is TRBV11-2, the J gene TRBJ1-3; TRBD1 matches 7 bases. Germline CDR1 SGHAT, CDR2 FQNNGV. This CDR3 spans 16 amino acids. V trimming: 1 base; J trimming: 0 bases; junction bases outside the gene matches: 3. This CDR3 reads CASSLVQGISGNTIYF. CDR3 in DNA: TGTGCCAGCAGCTTAGTACAGGGGATCTCTGGAAACACCATATATTTT.

The genes are TRBV5-1 and TRBJ2-1; D unresolved. Germline-derived CDR1 and CDR2 are SGHRS and YFSETQ. The CDR3 totals 16 residues. V gave up 4 bases and J gave up 6 bases, with 20 bases separating them. The CDR3 DNA reads as TGCGCCAGCAGCCCCCCCGCGGTGACGTTAAGCAATGAGCAGTTCTTC. This translates into CASSPPAVTLSNEQFF.

The V gene is TRBV11-2, the J gene TRBJ1-3; D gene unclear. Germline assignment: CDR1 SGHAT and CDR2 FQNNGV. CDR3 length: 16 amino acids. Trimming stripped 1 base from V and 4 bases from J, with 14 bases between. This CDR3 reads CASSLGGRRGGNTIYF. Here the CDR3 DNA reads TGTGCCAGCAGCTTAGGCGGGCGGCGCGGAGGAAACACCATATATTTT. The complete variable domain, with remaining parts taken from reference TRBV11-2 and TRBJ1-3, reads EAGVAQSPRYKIIEKRQSVAFWCNPISGHATLYWYQQILGQGPKLLIQFQNNGVVDDSQLPKDRFSAERLKGVDSTLKIQPAKLEDSAVYLCASSLGGRRGGNTIYFGEGSWLTVV.

The V call is TRBV19, the J call TRBJ1-1; TRBD1 matches 7 bases. In germline, CDR1 is LNHDA, CDR2 SQIVND (reference sequence). The CDR3 loop spans 13 amino acids. V trimming: 8 bases; J trimming: 0 bases; junction bases outside the gene matches: 3. CDR3 loop: CASRGQLNTEAFF. CDR3 sequence (DNA): TGTGCCAGTCGGGGACAGCTGAACACTGAAGCTTTCTTT.

V and J are TRBV10-3 and TRBJ2-5; possibly TRBD1 for D (5 bases). Per germline, CDR1 ENHRY and CDR2 SYGVKD. The CDR3 is 13 residues long. V shed 2 bases and J shed 6 bases, with 10 bases lying between them. CDR3 coding DNA: TGTGCCATCAGTGAGGACAGCCCCCAGACCCAGTACTTC. Its protein is CAISEDSPQTQYF.

This sequence joins TRBV4-1 and TRBJ1-4, with 7 bases aligning to TRBD1. The V gene's germline CDR1 is MGHRA and CDR2 YSYEKL. V gave up 8 bases and J gave up 5 bases; unmatched junction bases: 11. CDR3 length: 15 amino acids. CDR3 protein: CASSHRDRRNEKLFF. CDR3 coding DNA: TGCGCCAGCTCCCACCGGGACAGAAGAAATGAAAAACTGTTTTTT.

The chain carries TRBV28 and TRBJ1-5; TRBD1 matches 8 bases. The CDR3 spans 17 residues. Trimming removed 4 bases from V and 1 base from J; junction bases left unmatched: 9. CDR1 and CDR2 (germline): MDHEN, SYDVKM. CDR3 sequence: CASSSAMDRVSNQPQHF. The CDR3 DNA is TGTGCCAGCAGTTCTGCGATGGACAGGGTCAGCAATCAGCCCCAGCATTTT.

The chain is built from TRBV15 and TRBJ2-5; D gene unclear. The CDR3 is made up of 14 amino acids. Per the germline V gene, CDR1 is LNHNV and CDR2 is YYDKDF (reference sequence). Trimming left V 1 base short and J 1 base short, with 7 bases between. CDR3 residues: CATSRGATQETQYF. CDR3 DNA: TGTGCCACCAGCAGAGGGGCGACCCAAGAGACCCAGTACTTC.

A remark on this clone: The same CDR3 is also encoded by other DNA sequences in this sample. The chain has TRBV7-9 and TRBJ1-5; maybe TRBD1 (6 bases). The length of the CDR3 is 14 residues. Germline V gene data show CDR1 as SEHNR and CDR2 as FQNEAQ (reference sequence). Trimming left V 5 bases short and J 1 base short, with 9 bases between. The CDR3 is CASSLGQSNQPQHF. CDR3 sequence (DNA): TGTGCCAGCAGCCTCGGACAGAGCAATCAGCCCCAGCATTTT. The variable domain in full, completed from reference TRBV7-9 and TRBJ1-5, reads DTGVSQNPRHKITKRGQNVTFRCDPISEHNRLYWYRQTLGQGPEFLTYFQNEAQLEKSRLLSDRFSAERPKGSFSTLEIQRTEQGDSAMYLCASSLGQSNQPQHFGDGTRLSIL.

V is TRBV19 and J is TRBJ1-1; 12 bases fit TRBD1. Germline V gene data show CDR1 as LNHDA and CDR2 as SQIVND (reference sequence). V was pared by 5 bases and J by 2 bases, with 3 bases of the junction left unmatched. The CDR3 is 15 residues long. The CDR3 DNA is TGTGCCAGTAGTTTCGGGACAGGGGGCAACACTGAAGCTTTCTTT. It translates to CASSFGTGGNTEAFF. The entire variable domain, with the rest obtained from reference TRBV19 and TRBJ1-1, is as follows: DGGITQSPKYLFRKEGQNVTLSCEQNLNHDAMYWYRQDPGQGLRLIYYSQIVNDFQKGDIAEGYSVSREKKESFPLTVTSAQKNPTAFYLCASSFGTGGNTEAFFGQGTRLTVV.

The chain is built from TRBV6-5 and TRBJ1-2, with D maybe TRBD1 (6 bases). This CDR3 is 13 amino acids long. Deletions cut 8 bases from V and 3 bases from J, with 13 bases between. Germline CDR1 MNHEY, CDR2 SVGAGI. The CDR3 nucleotides are TGTGCCAGCGGGAACCCAGGGGACTATGGCTACACCTTC. This codes for CASGNPGDYGYTF.

This chain uses TRBV6-6 with TRBJ2-7; TRBD2 matches 12 bases. The CDR3 extends over 15 amino acids. V lost 1 base and J lost 4; bases outside the gene matches: 2. The germline V gene has CDR1 MNHNY and CDR2 SVGAGI (reference sequence). In DNA form, the CDR3 reads TGTGCCAGCAGTTACTTTACTAGCGGGAGGTACGAGCAGTACTTC. Translated: CASSYFTSGRYEQYF.

This clone was observed a single time. The chain uses TRBV19 and TRBJ2-1; 7 bases fit TRBD2. Germline trimming cut 5 bases from V and 1 base from J; bases unmatched to any gene: 11. CDR1 and CDR2 from the germline V gene are LNHDA and SQIVND (reference sequence). The CDR3 contains 17 residues. This CDR3 reads CASSGEGLEGSYNEQFF. CDR3 DNA: TGTGCCAGTAGTGGGGAGGGCCTAGAAGGTTCCTACAATGAGCAGTTCTTC.

The chain combines TRBV15 with TRBJ1-6; D ambiguous. Germline CDR1 is LNHNV and CDR2 is YYDKDF (reference sequence). The CDR3 sequence is 12 residues long. Trimming stripped 3 bases from V and 13 bases from J, with 10 bases between. In DNA form, the CDR3 reads TGTGCCACCAGCAGGCGGGAGGGCCCCCTCCACTTT. Encoded protein: CATSRREGPLHF.

Here the CDR3 DNA reads TGCGCCAGCAGCTTACGACAGGGACAGGTAGAGACCCAGTACTTC. Translation: CASSLRQGQVETQYF. The rearrangement uses TRBV5-1 and TRBJ2-5, with 8 bases identical to TRBD1. With V trimmed by 2 bases and J by 4 bases, 7 bases remained unmatched. The CDR3 has 15 amino acids. The germline V gene encodes CDR1 SGHRS and CDR2 YFSETQ.

The rearrangement links TRBV23-1 to TRBJ2-7; 12 bases line up with TRBD1. TRBV23-1 is sorted into the ORF group, with uncertain function. The CDR3 loop spans 15 amino acids. The V gene end was trimmed by 3 bases and the J gene end by 6 bases; junction bases not matched to a gene: 6. CDR3 nucleotide sequence: TGCGCCAGCAGTCACCTGGGACAGGGGGCGGGCGAGCAGTACTTC. It codes for CASSHLGQGAGEQYF.